This T cell receptor (beta chain) emerged from a study of early T cells in non-severe SARS-CoV-2 infection. Across the whole study: Sequencing used unsorted whole-blood bulk RNA, so chains lack pairing.

This clonotype was recorded many times. Its target is not known. Whole-study results and caveats: Database matching using VDJdb favored anti-spike CD8 responses, with private and CD4 specificities left missing.

The CDR3 covers 17 residues. Deletions cut 0 bases from V and 2 bases from J, with 14 bases between. The germline CDR1 and CDR2 sequences are LNHNV and YYDKDF (reference sequence). The TCR library protocol attached unique molecular identifiers to the individual cDNA molecules. One entry per CDR3 protein, called by TCRdb with MiXCR from the 5' RACE reads. The sample shows roughly 17,000 distinct CDR3 sequences, roughly 5% of them seen only once. This TCR came from an adult who was a healthcare worker with PCR-confirmed SARS-CoV-2 infection or an uninfected control (not recorded which). The chain employs TRBV15 and TRBJ1-5, with D tentatively TRBD1 (5 bases). Sequencing was done on a sample of whole blood. The CDR3 spells CATSRDVGGGGNQPQHF. CDR3 nucleotide sequence: TGTGCCACCAGCAGAGATGTGGGGGGTGGAGGCAATCAGCCCCAGCATTTT.